This T cell receptor (beta chain) appears in the sequencing data of a study of control samples from healthy donors and cancer patients. The CDR3 has 12 amino acids. V lost 3 bases and J lost 6, with 8 bases in between. Looked up from germline, CDR1 is SEHNR and CDR2 is FQNEAQ (reference sequence). The repertoire was sequenced with immunoSEQ multiplex PCR; TCRdb's copy has only in-frame clones and lacks some. The data hold roughly 64,000 clones, with 90% observed a single time. This clonotype was obtained from a woman aged 45-59 years with colorectal cancer. Source material: PBMCs. This rearrangement joins TRBV7-9 to TRBJ1-1; the D is unclear. CDR3 sequence reads: CASSFAQAEAFF. The CDR3 nucleotides read TGTGCCAGCAGCTTCGCGCAGGCTGAAGCTTTCTTT.